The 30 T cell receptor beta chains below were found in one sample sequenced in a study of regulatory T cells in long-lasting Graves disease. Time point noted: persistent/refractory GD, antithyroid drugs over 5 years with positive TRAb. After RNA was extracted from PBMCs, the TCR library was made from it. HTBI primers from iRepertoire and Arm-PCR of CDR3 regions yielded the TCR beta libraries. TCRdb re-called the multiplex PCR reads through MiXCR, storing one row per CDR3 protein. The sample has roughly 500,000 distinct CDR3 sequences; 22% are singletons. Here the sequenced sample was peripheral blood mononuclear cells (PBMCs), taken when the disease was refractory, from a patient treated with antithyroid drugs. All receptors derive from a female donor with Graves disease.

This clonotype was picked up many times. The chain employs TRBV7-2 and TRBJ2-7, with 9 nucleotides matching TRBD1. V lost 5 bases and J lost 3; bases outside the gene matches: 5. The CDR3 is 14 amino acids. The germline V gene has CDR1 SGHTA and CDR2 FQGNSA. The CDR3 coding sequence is TGTGCCAGCAGCCAACCGGACAGGGGCTACGAGCAGTACTTC. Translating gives CASSQPDRGYEQYF.

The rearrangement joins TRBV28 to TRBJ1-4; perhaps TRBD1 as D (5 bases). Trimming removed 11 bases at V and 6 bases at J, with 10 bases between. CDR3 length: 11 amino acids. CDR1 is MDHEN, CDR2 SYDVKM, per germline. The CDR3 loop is CASLGDEKLFF. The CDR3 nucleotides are TGTGCCTCCCTGGGGGATGAAAAACTGTTTTTT.

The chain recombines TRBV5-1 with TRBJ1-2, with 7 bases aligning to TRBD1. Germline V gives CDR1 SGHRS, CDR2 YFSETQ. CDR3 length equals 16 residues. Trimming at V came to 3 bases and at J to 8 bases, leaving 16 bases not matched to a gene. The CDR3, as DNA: TGCGCCAGCAGCTCCCTCAACAGGGGACCGGGCGACGGCTACACCTTC. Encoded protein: CASSSLNRGPGDGYTF.

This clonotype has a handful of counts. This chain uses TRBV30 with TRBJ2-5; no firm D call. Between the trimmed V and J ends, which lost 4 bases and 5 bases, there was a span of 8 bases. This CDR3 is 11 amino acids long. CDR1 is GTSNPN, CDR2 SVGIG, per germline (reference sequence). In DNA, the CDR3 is TGTGCCTGGAAACTACAGGAGACCCAGTACTTC. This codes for CAWKLQETQYF.

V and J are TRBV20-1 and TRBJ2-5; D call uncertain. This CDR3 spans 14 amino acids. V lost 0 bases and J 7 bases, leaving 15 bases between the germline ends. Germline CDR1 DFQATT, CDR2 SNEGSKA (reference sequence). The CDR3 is CSARDLINAGTQYF. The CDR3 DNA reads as TGCAGTGCTAGAGATCTGATAAATGCTGGGACCCAGTACTTC.

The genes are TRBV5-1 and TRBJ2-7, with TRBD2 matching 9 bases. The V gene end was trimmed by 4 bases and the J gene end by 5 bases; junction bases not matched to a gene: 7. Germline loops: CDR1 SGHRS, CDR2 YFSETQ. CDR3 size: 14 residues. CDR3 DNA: TGCGCCAGCAGCCCTCCTATAGCGGGAGACGAGCAGTACTTC. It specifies CASSPPIAGDEQYF.

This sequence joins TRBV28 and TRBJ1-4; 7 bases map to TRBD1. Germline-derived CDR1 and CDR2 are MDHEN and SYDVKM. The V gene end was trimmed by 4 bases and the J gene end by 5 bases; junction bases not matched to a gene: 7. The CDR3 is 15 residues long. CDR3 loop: CASSSTGLYNEKLFF. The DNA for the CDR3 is TGTGCCAGCAGTTCGACAGGGTTATACAATGAAAAACTGTTTTTT. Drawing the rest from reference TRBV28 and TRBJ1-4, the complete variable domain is DVKVTQSSRYLVKRTGEKVFLECVQDMDHENMFWYRQDPGLGLRLIYFSYDVKMKEKGDIPEGYSVSREKKERFSLILESASTNQTSMYLCASSSTGLYNEKLFFGSGTQLSVL.

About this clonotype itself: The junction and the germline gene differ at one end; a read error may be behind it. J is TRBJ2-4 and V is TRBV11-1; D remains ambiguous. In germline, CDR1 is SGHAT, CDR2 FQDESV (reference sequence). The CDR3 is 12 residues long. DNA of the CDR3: TGTGCCAGCAGCTTAGGCGGCCACCCTTTAAGCTTC. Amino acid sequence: CASSLGGHPLSF.

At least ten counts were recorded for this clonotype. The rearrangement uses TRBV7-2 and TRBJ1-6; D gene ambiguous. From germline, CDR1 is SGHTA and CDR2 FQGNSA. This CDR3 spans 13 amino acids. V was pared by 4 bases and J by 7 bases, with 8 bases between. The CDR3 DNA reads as TGTGCCAGCAGCTATACCAGGAATTCACCCCTCCACTTT. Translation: CASSYTRNSPLHF.

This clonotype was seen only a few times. CDR3 in amino acids: CAWSGGPKGGYTF. CDR3 bases: TGTGCCTGGAGTGGTGGCCCTAAGGGGGGCTACACCTTC. This sequence joins TRBV30 and TRBJ1-2; possibly TRBD1 for D (5 bases). Germline V gene sequence: CDR1 GTSNPN, CDR2 SVGIG (reference sequence). With 1 base removed from V and 8 bases from J, the gap between germline ends came to 14 bases. This CDR3 spans 13 amino acids.

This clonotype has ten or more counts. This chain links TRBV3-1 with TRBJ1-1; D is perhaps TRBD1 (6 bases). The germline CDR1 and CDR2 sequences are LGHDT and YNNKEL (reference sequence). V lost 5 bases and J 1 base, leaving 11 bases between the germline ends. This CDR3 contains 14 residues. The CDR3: CASSLGGQNTEAFF. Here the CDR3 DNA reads TGTGCCAGCAGCTTAGGGGGACAGAACACTGAAGCTTTCTTT.

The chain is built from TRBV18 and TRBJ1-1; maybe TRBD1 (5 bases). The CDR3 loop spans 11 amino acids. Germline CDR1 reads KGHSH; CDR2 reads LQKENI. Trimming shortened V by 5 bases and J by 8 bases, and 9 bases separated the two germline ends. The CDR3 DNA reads TGTGCCAGCTCAGGGGACTGGGAAGCTTTCTTT. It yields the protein CASSGDWEAFF.

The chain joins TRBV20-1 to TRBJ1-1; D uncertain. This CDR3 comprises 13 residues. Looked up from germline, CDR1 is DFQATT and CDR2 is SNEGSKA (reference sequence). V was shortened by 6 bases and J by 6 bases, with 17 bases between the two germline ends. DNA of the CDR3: TGCAGTGCCCCGAGGAGGCAAACGGCTGAAGCTTTCTTT. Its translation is CSAPRRQTAEAFF.

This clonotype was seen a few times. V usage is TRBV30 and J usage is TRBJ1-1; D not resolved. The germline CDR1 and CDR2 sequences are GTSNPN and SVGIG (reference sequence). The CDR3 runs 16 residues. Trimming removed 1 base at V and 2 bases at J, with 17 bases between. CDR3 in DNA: TGTGCCTGGAGTGGTTCAGGAACAAGACCAAACACTGAAGCTTTCTTT. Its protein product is CAWSGSGTRPNTEAFF.

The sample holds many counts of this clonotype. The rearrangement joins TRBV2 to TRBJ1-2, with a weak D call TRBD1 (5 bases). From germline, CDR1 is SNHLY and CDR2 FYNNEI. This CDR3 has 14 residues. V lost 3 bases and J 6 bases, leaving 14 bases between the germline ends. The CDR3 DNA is TGTGCCAGCAGTGACTCCGGGACTCCCCATGGCTACACCTTC. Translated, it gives CASSDSGTPHGYTF.

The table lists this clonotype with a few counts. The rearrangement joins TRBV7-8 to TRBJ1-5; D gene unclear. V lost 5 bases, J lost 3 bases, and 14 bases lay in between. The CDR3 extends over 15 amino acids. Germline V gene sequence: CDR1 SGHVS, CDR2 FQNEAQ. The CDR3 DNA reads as TGTGCCAGCAGCCGCCATGGAGCATACAATCAGCCCCAGCATTTT. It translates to CASSRHGAYNQPQHF.

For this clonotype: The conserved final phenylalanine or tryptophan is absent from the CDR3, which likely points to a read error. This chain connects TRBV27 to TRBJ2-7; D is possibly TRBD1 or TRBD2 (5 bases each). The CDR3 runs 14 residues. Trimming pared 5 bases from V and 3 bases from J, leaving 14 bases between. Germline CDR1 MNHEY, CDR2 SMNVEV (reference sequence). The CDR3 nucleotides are TGTGCCAGCAGTCCGGGGCAGGTAAACTACGAGCAGTACATC. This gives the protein CASSPGQVNYEQYI.

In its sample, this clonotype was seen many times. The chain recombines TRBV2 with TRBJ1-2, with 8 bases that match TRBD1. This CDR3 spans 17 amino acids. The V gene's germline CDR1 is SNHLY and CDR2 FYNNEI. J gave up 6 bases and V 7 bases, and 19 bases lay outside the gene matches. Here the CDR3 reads CASNGDRFLINGHGYTF. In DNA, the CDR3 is TGTGCCAGCAACGGGGACAGGTTCCTCATTAACGGTCATGGCTACACCTTC. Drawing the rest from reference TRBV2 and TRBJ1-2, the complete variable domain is EPEVTQTPSHQVTQMGQEVILRCVPISNHLYFYWYRQILGQKVEFLVSFYNNEISEKSEIFDDQFSVERPDGSNFTLKIRSTKLEDSAMYFCASNGDRFLINGHGYTFGSGTRLTVV.

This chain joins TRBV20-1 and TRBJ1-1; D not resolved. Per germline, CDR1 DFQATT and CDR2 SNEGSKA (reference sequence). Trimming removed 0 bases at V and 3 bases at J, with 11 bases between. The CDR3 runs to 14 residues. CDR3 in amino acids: CSARENPFDTEAFF. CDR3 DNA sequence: TGCAGTGCTAGAGAAAACCCCTTTGACACTGAAGCTTTCTTT.

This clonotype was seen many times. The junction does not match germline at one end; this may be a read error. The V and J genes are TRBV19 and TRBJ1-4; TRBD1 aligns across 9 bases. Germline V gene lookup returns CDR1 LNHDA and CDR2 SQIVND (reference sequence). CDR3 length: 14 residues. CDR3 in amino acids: CASSRGQGREKLFF. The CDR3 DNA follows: TGCGCCAGCAGCCGGGGACAGGGCCGAGAAAAACTGTTTTTT.

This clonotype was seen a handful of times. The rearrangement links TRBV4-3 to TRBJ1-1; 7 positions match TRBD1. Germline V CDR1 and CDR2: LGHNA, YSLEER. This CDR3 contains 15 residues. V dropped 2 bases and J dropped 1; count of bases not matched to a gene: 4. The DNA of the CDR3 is TGCGCCAGCAGCCAATTCAGGGGGAGGAACACTGAAGCTTTCTTT. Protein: CASSQFRGRNTEAFF.

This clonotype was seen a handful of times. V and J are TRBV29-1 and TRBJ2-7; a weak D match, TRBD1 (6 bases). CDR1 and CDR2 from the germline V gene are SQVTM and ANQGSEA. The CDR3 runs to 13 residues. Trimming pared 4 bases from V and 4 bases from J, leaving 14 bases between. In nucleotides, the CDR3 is TGCAGCGTTGTTGGGGGCAGGGCGTACGAGCAGTACTTC. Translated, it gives CSVVGGRAYEQYF.

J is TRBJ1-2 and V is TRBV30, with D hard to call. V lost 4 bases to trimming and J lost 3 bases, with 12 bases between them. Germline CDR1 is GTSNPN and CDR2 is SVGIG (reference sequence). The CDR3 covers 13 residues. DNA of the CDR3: TGTGCCTGGACGGGGAACTGGGACTATGGCTACACCTTC. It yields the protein CAWTGNWDYGYTF.

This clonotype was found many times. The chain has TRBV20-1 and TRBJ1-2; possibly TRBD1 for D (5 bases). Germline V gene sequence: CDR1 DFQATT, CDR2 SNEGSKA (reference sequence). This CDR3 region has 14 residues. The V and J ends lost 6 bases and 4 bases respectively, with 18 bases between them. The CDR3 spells CSAEPGTVSYGYTF. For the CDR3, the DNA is TGCAGTGCGGAGCCCGGGACGGTATCCTATGGCTACACCTTC.

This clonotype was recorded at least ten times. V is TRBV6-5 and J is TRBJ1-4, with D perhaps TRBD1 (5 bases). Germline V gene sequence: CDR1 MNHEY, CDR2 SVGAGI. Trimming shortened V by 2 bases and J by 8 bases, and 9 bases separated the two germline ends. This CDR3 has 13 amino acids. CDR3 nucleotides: TGTGCCAGCAGTTACCAGGGTGGAGAAAAACTGTTTTTT. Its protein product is CASSYQGGEKLFF.

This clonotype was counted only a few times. The CDR3: CASTKGGQASGNTIYF. Written as DNA, the CDR3 is TGTGCCAGCACCAAGGGAGGGCAGGCCTCTGGAAACACCATATATTTT. The rearrangement uses TRBV7-3 and TRBJ1-3; D remains unclear. This CDR3 region has 16 residues. Germline V lookup: CDR1 SGHTA, CDR2 FQGTGA. V lost 7 bases to trimming and J lost 0 bases, with 16 bases between them.

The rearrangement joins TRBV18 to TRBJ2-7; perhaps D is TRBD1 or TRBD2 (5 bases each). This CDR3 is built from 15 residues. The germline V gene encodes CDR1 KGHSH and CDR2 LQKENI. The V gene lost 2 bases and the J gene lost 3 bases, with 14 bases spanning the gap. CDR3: CASSPNPGADYEQYF. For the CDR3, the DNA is TGTGCCAGCTCACCAAACCCCGGGGCCGACTACGAGCAGTACTTC.

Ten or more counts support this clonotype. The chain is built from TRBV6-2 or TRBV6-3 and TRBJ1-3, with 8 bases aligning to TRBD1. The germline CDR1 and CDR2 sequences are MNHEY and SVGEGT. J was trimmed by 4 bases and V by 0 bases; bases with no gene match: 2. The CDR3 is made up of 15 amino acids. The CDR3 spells CASSYSDRGGNTIYF. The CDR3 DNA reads TGTGCCAGCAGTTACTCCGACAGGGGCGGAAACACCATATATTTT.

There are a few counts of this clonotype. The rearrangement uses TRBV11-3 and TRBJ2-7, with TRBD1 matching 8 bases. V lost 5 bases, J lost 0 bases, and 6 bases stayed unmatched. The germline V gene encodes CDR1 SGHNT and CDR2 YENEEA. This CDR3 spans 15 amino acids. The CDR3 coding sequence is TGTGCCAGCAGCGTAGCCGGGACAGGCTCCTACGAGCAGTACTTC. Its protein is CASSVAGTGSYEQYF.

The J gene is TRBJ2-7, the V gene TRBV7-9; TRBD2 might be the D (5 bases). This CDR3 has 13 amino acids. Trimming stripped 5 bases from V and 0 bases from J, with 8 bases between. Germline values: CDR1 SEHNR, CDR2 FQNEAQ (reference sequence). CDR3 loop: CASSADYSYEQYF. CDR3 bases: TGTGCCAGCAGCGCCGACTACTCCTACGAGCAGTACTTC.